This T cell receptor (beta chain) was sequenced during a study of OX40 agonist ivuxolimab in advanced cancers. Study background: A diagnosis of hepatocellular carcinoma, melanoma, renal cell or head and neck cancer was present in dose-escalation patients. A history of anti-PD-1, anti-PD-L1 or anti-CTLA-4 therapy was acceptable, and 40% had some.

Comments on this clone: The antigen remains undetermined.

Whole-study findings and limits: No antigen was identified for the clonally expanded peripheral T cells.

The data were produced by immunoSEQ multiplex PCR, yet TCRdb's version contains in-frame clones alone and is incomplete. The sample has roughly 65,000 clones, roughly four fifths seen once. Germline lookup yields CDR1 MDHEN and CDR2 SYDVKM. This CDR3 is 14 amino acids long. V shed 3 bases and J shed 4 bases, with 12 bases lying between them. The starting material was CD4+ or CD8+ T cells sorted from blood, obtained in a trial of the OX40 agonist ivuxolimab. The source is an adult with an advanced solid tumor such as melanoma, head and neck, liver or kidney cancer. This chain joins TRBV28 and TRBJ2-5; TRBD1 might be the D (6 bases). DNA of the CDR3: TGTGCCAGCAGTTTGGTTGGCAGGGGAGAGACCCAGTACTTC. It is translated as CASSLVGRGETQYF.